The rows below give T cell receptor beta chains drawn from one sample of a study of blood T cell repertoires in COVID-19. The repertoire was sequenced with immunoSEQ multiplex PCR; TCRdb's copy has only in-frame clones and lacks some. The sample records 200,000 to 250,000 clones, around 82% being singletons. Material: peripheral blood. All receptors derive from a woman aged 25 to 39 who had recovered from COVID-19. Each CDR3 is given with its conserved first and last residue. D genes are given only for firm matches. A row's size may be missing; if present it is once, few, many or a size class.

clone size	CDR3 length	D gene	V gene	J gene	CDR3 protein	CDR3 DNA
few	17	NA	TRBV11-2	TRBJ1-3	CASRWYAGKEGENTIYF	TGTGCCAGCAGGTGGTATGCAGGGAAGGAAGGTGAAAACACCATATATTTT
NA	18	TRBD2	TRBV7-3	TRBJ2-3	CASSLTGTSALSTDTQYF	TGTGCCAGCAGCTTAACCGGGACTAGCGCCCTTAGCACAGATACGCAGTATTTT
NA	14	NA	TRBV28	TRBJ1-5	CASSLWGEGQPQHF	TGTGCCAGCAGTTTATGGGGGGAGGGTCAGCCCCAGCATTTT
NA	16	TRBD2	TRBV13	TRBJ2-1	CASSLGPRVAGDEQFF	TGTGCCAGCAGCTTAGGTCCCCGAGTGGCGGGGGATGAGCAGTTCTTC
NA	13	TRBD1	TRBV29-1	TRBJ1-1	CSVRGGGRTEAFF	TGCAGCGTGCGAGGGGGCGGGAGGACTGAAGCTTTCTTT
NA	10	NA	TRBV29-1	TRBJ1-2	CSLFNYGYTF	TGCAGCCTATTTAACTATGGCTACACCTTC
few	14	NA	TRBV7-9	TRBJ1-5	CASSPRGGNQPQHF	TGTGCCAGCAGCCCACGGGGGGGCAATCAGCCCCAGCATTTT
few	14	TRBD1	TRBV2	TRBJ1-5	CASSGTGGDQPQHF	TGTGCCAGCAGCGGGACAGGGGGCGATCAGCCCCAGCATTTT
NA	18	TRBD2	TRBV6-4	TRBJ2-2	CASSDEGLATRGTGELFF	TGTGCCAGCAGTGACGAAGGACTAGCGACCCGGGGCACCGGGGAGCTGTTTTTT
NA	14	TRBD1	TRBV7-7	TRBJ2-5	CASSLGTGQETQYF	TGTGCCAGCAGCTTAGGGACAGGGCAAGAGACCCAGTACTTC
NA	17	TRBD1	TRBV5-4	TRBJ2-1	CASSPGQGLLSEHEQFF	TGTGCCAGCAGCCCGGGACAGGGGTTGCTATCTGAGCATGAGCAGTTCTTC
once	17	NA	TRBV18	TRBJ1-5	CASSPPPGDLSNQPQHF	TGTGCCAGCTCACCACCGCCGGGGGACCTGAGCAATCAGCCCCAGCATTTT
NA	15	NA	TRBV19	TRBJ1-4	CASSIGGSWHQKLFF	TGTGCCAGTAGTATAGGAGGCAGCTGGCATCAAAAACTGTTTTTT
NA	15	TRBD1	TRBV2	TRBJ1-2	CANIPVQGARRGYTF	TGTGCCAACATACCGGTACAGGGGGCGCGGCGCGGCTACACCTTC
NA	16	NA	TRBV9	TRBJ2-1	CASSKGTLSSYNEQFF	TGTGCCAGCAGCAAGGGGACTCTGAGCTCCTACAATGAGCAGTTCTTC
NA	15	TRBD1	TRBV19	TRBJ2-7	CASSHYGQAEDEQYF	TGTGCCAGTAGTCACTATGGACAGGCCGAGGACGAGCAGTACTTC
NA	13	TRBD1	TRBV19	TRBJ2-5	CASRVQGEETQYF	TGTGCCAGTAGGGTACAGGGGGAAGAGACCCAGTACTTC
NA	13	TRBD2	TRBV29-1	TRBJ2-7	CSVDSSGRYEQYF	TGCAGCGTTGATTCTAGCGGAAGGTACGAGCAGTACTTC
NA	16	TRBD2	TRBV13	TRBJ2-2	CASSRGTSGIVGELFF	TGTGCCAGCAGCCGTGGGACTAGCGGGATAGTCGGGGAGCTGTTTTTT
NA	14	NA	TRBV7-9	TRBJ2-6	CASSLVAGANVLTF	TGTGCCAGCAGCTTAGTCGCAGGCGCCAACGTCCTGACTTTC
NA	13	TRBD1	TRBV6-5	TRBJ2-5	CASTTGVGETQYF	TGTGCCAGCACCACAGGGGTGGGGGAGACCCAGTACTTC
NA	16	TRBD1	TRBV4-1	TRBJ1-5	CASSRHGGGEDQPQHF	TGCGCCAGCAGCCGCCATGGAGGGGGCGAAGATCAGCCCCAGCATTTT
few	19	NA	TRBV28	TRBJ2-7	CASSLQGGLLQGPDYEQYF	TGTGCCAGCAGTTTACAGGGGGGTCTCCTACAGGGGCCAGATTACGAGCAGTACTTC
NA	11	NA	TRBV10-2	TRBJ2-2	CASTITGELFF	TGCGCCAGCACCATCACCGGGGAGCTGTTTTTT
NA	16	TRBD2	TRBV9	TRBJ2-1	CASSVVWREGRGEQFF	TGTGCCAGCAGCGTAGTCTGGCGGGAGGGCAGGGGTGAGCAGTTCTTC
once	16	TRBD2	TRBV5-1	TRBJ2-2	CASSFLTSGNTGELFF	TGCGCCAGCAGCTTCCTGACTAGCGGAAACACCGGGGAGCTGTTTTTT
NA	15	NA	TRBV27	TRBJ1-1	CASPRTELMNTEAFF	TGTGCCAGCCCAAGGACAGAACTAATGAACACTGAAGCTTTCTTT
NA	15	TRBD1	TRBV5-4	TRBJ1-4	CASSLGGTGREKLFF	TGTGCCAGCAGCTTGGGCGGGACAGGGCGTGAAAAACTGTTTTTT
NA	13	NA	TRBV6-6	TRBJ2-3	CASNPKTADTQYF	TGTGCCAGCAATCCCAAGACAGCAGATACGCAGTATTTT
NA	15	TRBD2	TRBV5-4	TRBJ2-3	CASRRGLDSTDTQYF	TGTGCCAGCAGACGGGGACTAGACAGCACAGATACGCAGTATTTT
NA	14	NA	TRBV18	TRBJ2-7	CASSRWQGLNEQYF	TGTGCCAGCTCACGGTGGCAGGGTCTCAACGAGCAGTACTTC
NA	17	TRBD1	TRBV27	TRBJ1-5	CASSSGTGYDGNQPQHF	TGTGCCAGCAGTTCCGGGACAGGGTATGATGGCAATCAGCCCCAGCATTTT
NA	15	NA	TRBV6-5	TRBJ1-3	CASSYFGSSGNTIYF	TGTGCCAGCAGTTACTTCGGGTCCTCTGGAAACACCATATATTTT
NA	18	TRBD2	TRBV27	TRBJ2-3	CASSLSPGNGLAADTQYF	TGTGCCAGCAGTTTATCCCCAGGTAATGGACTAGCGGCAGATACGCAGTATTTT
NA	13	TRBD2	TRBV19	TRBJ2-7	CASSTTSGYEQYF	TGTGCCAGTAGCACGACTAGCGGCTACGAGCAGTACTTC
NA	19	NA	TRBV4-1	TRBJ1-1	CASSSGRGSRRDEFTEAFF	TGCGCCAGCAGCTCCGGGAGGGGCTCCAGGAGGGATGAATTCACTGAAGCTTTCTTT
once	12	NA	TRBV24-1	TRBJ2-1	CATSDSVNEQFF	TGTGCCACCAGTGATTCGGTCAATGAGCAGTTCTTC
NA	13	NA	TRBV28	TRBJ2-1	CASSFLTYNEQFF	TGTGCCAGCAGTTTCCTTACCTACAATGAGCAGTTCTTC
NA	14	NA	TRBV6-5	TRBJ1-1	CASSFGQSNTEAFF	TGTGCCAGCAGTTTTGGACAGTCTAACACTGAAGCTTTCTTT
many	11	NA	TRBV7-9	TRBJ2-3	CASSLQDTQYF	TGTGCCAGCAGCTTGCAGGATACGCAGTATTTT
NA	16	TRBD2	TRBV5-4	TRBJ2-2	CASSLRTRWNTGELFF	TGTGCCAGCAGCTTGAGGACTAGATGGAACACCGGGGAGCTGTTTTTT
NA	15	TRBD1	TRBV24-1	TRBJ2-7	CATSDRTGSFDEQYF	TGTGCCACCAGTGATCGGACAGGGAGTTTTGACGAGCAGTACTTC
NA	17	NA	TRBV11-2	TRBJ2-5	CASSLERGRGLQETQYF	TGTGCCAGCAGCTTAGAACGCGGTAGGGGCCTCCAAGAGACCCAGTACTTC
few	15	NA	TRBV18	TRBJ2-7	CASSPFSQPSHEQYF	TGTGCCAGCTCACCATTTTCACAGCCATCCCACGAGCAGTACTTC
NA	14	NA	TRBV5-6	TRBJ1-2	CASTFGSEYYGYTF	TGTGCCAGCACCTTCGGATCGGAGTACTATGGCTACACCTTC
NA	13	NA	TRBV24-1	TRBJ1-2	CATSGPDRRGYTF	TGTGCCACCAGCGGCCCCGACAGAAGGGGCTACACCTTC
NA	16	TRBD2	TRBV30	TRBJ2-3	CAWSRGLAGGTDTQYF	TGTGCCTGGAGTAGGGGACTAGCGGGAGGCACAGATACGCAGTATTTT
NA	18	TRBD2	TRBV2	TRBJ2-1	CASSEGPEGTSLFCEQFF	TGTGCCAGCAGTGAGGGTCCTGAGGGGACTAGTCTTTTTTGTGAGCAGTTCTTC
NA	16	NA	TRBV19	TRBJ2-3	CASSMGTPLSTDTQYF	TGTGCCAGTAGTATGGGGACACCTCTTAGCACAGATACGCAGTATTTT
NA	13	NA	TRBV25-1	TRBJ2-7	CASSPRGGDEQYF	TGTGCCAGCAGTCCGAGGGGGGGGGACGAGCAGTACTTC
few	16	TRBD2	TRBV25-1	TRBJ2-3	CASSDRASGYTDTQYF	TGTGCCAGCAGTGATCGGGCTAGCGGCTACACAGATACGCAGTATTTT
NA	13	TRBD1	TRBV7-9	TRBJ1-4	CASSLTGGEKLFF	TGTGCCAGCAGCTTGACAGGGGGAGAAAAACTGTTTTTT
NA	16	NA	TRBV18	TRBJ2-7	CASSPSDSSRTYEQYF	TGTGCCAGCTCACCATCTGACTCTTCGAGAACCTACGAGCAGTACTTC
NA	16	TRBD2	TRBV10-3	TRBJ2-1	CAIRGTSGSSYNEQFF	TGTGCCATCAGGGGGACTAGCGGCAGCTCCTACAATGAGCAGTTCTTC
NA	15	NA	TRBV28	TRBJ1-3	CASSLRAGTGNTIYF	TGTGCCAGCAGTTTACGGGCAGGGACAGGAAACACCATATATTTT
NA	17	TRBD2	TRBV6-4	TRBJ2-2	CASSRWGSGANTGELFF	TGTGCCAGCAGCCGATGGGGTAGCGGGGCGAACACCGGGGAGCTGTTTTTT
NA	16	TRBD1	TRBV5-4	TRBJ2-7	CASSPSPGQGGYEQYF	TGTGCCAGCAGCCCCTCCCCTGGACAGGGAGGCTACGAGCAGTACTTC